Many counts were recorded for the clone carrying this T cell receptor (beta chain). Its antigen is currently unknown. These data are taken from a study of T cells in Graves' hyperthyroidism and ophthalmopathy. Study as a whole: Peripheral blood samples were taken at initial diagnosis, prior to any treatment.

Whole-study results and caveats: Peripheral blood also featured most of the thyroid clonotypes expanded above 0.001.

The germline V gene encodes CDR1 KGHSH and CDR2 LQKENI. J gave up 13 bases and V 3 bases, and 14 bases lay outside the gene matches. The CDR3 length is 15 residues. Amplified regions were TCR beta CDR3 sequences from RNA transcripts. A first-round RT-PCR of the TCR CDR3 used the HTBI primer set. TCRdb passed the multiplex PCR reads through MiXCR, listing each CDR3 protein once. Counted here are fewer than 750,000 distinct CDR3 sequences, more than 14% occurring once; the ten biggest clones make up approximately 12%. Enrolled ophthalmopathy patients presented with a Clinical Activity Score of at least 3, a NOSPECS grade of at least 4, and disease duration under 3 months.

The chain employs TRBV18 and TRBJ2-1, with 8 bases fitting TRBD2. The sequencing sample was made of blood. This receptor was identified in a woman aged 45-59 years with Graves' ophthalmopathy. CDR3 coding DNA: TGTGCCAGCTCACCCTCGACGGGAGGGAAGGTCACCCAGTTCTTC. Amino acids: CASSPSTGGKVTQFF.